One TCR beta chain is described in this entry. It has no known antigen specificity. No base quality information exists; no much larger clone differs at one position. The data stem from a study of monozygotic twins with cystic fibrosis (TCRdb year 2021). At the level of the whole study: About 3 micrograms of fragmented DNA went through approximately 14 PCR cycles to produce barcoded libraries. Made up mostly of children and adolescents, the cohort included ten female and six male twin pairs ranging in age from roughly 2.0 to 40 years, with a median of about 10 years. Data for three of the twin pairs had previously been reported in another context. On the day blood was drawn, the twins' weight-for-height and FEVPerc (FEV1 disease centile) were ranked against those of the 1,060 cohort participants. The study compared TCR beta repertoires within and between 16 monozygotic twin pairs with cystic fibrosis to assess genetic influence on V and J gene usage. The full study reports these points: The cohort was small, and the number of shared CDR3s showed no association with age, concordance or disease severity. Simpson clonality tended to be low (median around 0.0088), which suggests a naive-dominated repertoire, although clonality was higher in the most severely affected patients. Nucleotide-identical clonotype sharing was significantly higher within monozygotic CF twin pairs than between unrelated CF individuals (P = 0.000026, Mann-Whitney). The greatest similarity to the co-twin was observed for V gene usage in 13 of 16 pairs and for J usage in 8 of 16 pairs, which suggested genetic constraints.

TCR beta CDR3 regions were amplified by multiplex PCR using the immunoSEQ immune profiling system, following the manufacturer's instructions. An Illumina NextSeq system was used to carry out the sequencing. Turning to the authors' computational methods: Sequence data were processed on the immunoSEQ Analyzer platform, and clonality was calculated as the square root of Simpson's index of productive rearrangements. V and J usage similarity was measured by Jensen-Shannon distance, and CDR3 generation probabilities were computed with OLGA. The immuneACCESS database (August 2020) and VDJdb (December 2020) were searched for shared CDR3 sequences. TCRdb mirrors the immuneACCESS table, restricted to in-frame sequences. Some clones are absent from its copies; in checked studies, under half trace to an unresolved V gene, and the reason for the others is unknown. V and J calls and clone size follow that table, whereas D and trimming were derived from the DNA. The sample profile shows 30,000 to 40,000 clones; roughly 66% of them were found once. Approximately 0.79% of the sample comes from the top ten.

The twin pairs came from the European Cystic Fibrosis Twin and Sibling Study Cohort, which recruited patients from over a hundred CF clinics across 14 European countries. Both zygosity and CFTR genotype were checked in-house, and zygosity was tested with multiplex PCR across nine short tandem repeat loci. Peripheral blood was taken from each twin, and clinical parameters were recorded on the day of blood sampling. Genomic DNA was isolated from peripheral blood cells with phenol/chloroform and kept in TE buffer at 4 degrees C. V loses 2 bases of germline sequence and J loses 7 bases, and the interval between the two ends is 14 bases. The CDR3 covers 14 residues, taking in both the cysteine and the phenylalanine. Just CDR3 DNA is preserved here, 42 bases in frame from base 1. CDR1 SGHTA and CDR2 FQGNSA are derived from the germline V gene.

Material: blood. The chain is encoded by TRBV7-2 joined to TRBJ1-1, with the D segment identity uncertain. The TCR originated in a girl aged 10-17 years with cystic fibrosis. The nucleotides are TGTGCCAGCAGCTTAAGGGATTTTGGGGTTGAAGCTTTCTTT. Its translation is CASSLRDFGVEAFF.